Below, 6 T cell receptor beta chains from the same sample are listed, as sequenced in a study of T cell repertoires in cytomegalovirus infection. From the reads, TCRdb called clonotypes with MiXCR, one entry per CDR3 protein. The sample records about 180,000 distinct CDR3 sequences, about 18% being singletons. Material: CD8+ T cells from PBMCs. These receptors all stem from a human donor in good health (CMV status not recorded). Some clones in this sample may be carry-over from other donors' samples.

This chain links TRBV7-2 with TRBJ1-3; D is unclear. Germline V gives CDR1 SGHTA, CDR2 FQGNSA. This CDR3 is 14 amino acids long. V was pared by 7 bases and J by 0 bases, with 10 bases between. DNA of the CDR3: TGTGCCAGCACCCCGTCGCTCTCTGGAAACACCATATATTTT. Its translation: CASTPSLSGNTIYF.

This clonotype turned up a few times. This chain connects TRBV6-6 to TRBJ2-4, with 7 nucleotides matching TRBD2. V gave up 6 bases and J gave up 2 bases; unmatched junction bases: 7. Germline CDR1 reads MNHNY; CDR2 reads SVGAGI (reference sequence). This CDR3 is 15 amino acids long. The CDR3 loop reads CASSQGGEPKNIQYF. Here the CDR3 DNA reads TGTGCCAGCAGCCAGGGAGGGGAACCCAAAAACATTCAGTACTTC.

The table lists this clonotype with a few counts. The junction departs from the called germline gene at one end, perhaps through a read error. The chain recombines TRBV28 with TRBJ1-3; D might be TRBD1 (6 bases). CDR3 length equals 14 residues. Looked up from germline, CDR1 is MDHEN and CDR2 is SYDVKM. The CDR3 protein is CANSFPGEGNTIYF. The CDR3 nucleotides read TGTGCCAACAGTTTTCCAGGGGAAGGAAACACCATATATTTT.

This clonotype turned up a few times. This chain joins TRBV7-2 and TRBJ1-2; 7 positions agree with TRBD1. Germline-derived CDR1 and CDR2 are SGHTA and FQGNSA. The CDR3 extends over 13 amino acids. The trim removed 4 bases at V and 8 bases at J, leaving 7 bases unmatched. The CDR3 DNA is TGTGCCAGCAGCTCCACAGGGGCGGGCGGCTACACCTTC. Translating gives CASSSTGAGGYTF.

This clonotype was observed a handful of times. The V gene is TRBV4-1, the J gene TRBJ1-1; D is unresolved. This CDR3 contains 17 residues. Germline values: CDR1 MGHRA, CDR2 YSYEKL. V lost 1 base and J 1 base, leaving 16 bases between the germline ends. This CDR3 is CASSQGMAGPKNTEAFF. The CDR3 region has the DNA TGCGCCAGCAGCCAAGGAATGGCCGGCCCCAAGAACACTGAAGCTTTCTTT.

V usage is TRBV20-1 and J usage is TRBJ2-7; 7 nucleotides agree with TRBD1. The CDR3 consists of 14 residues. Losses at the gene ends were 6 bases for V and 3 bases for J; bases not matched to a gene: 11. CDR1 and CDR2 from the germline V gene are DFQATT and SNEGSKA (reference sequence). In nucleotides, the CDR3 is TGCAGTGCCCTACAGGGGTCAAGTTTCTACGAGCAGTACTTC. It translates to CSALQGSSFYEQYF.